These 13 T cell receptor beta chains share one sample of origin, sequenced in a study of cytomegalovirus exposure and HLA in healthy donors. The repertoire was sequenced with immunoSEQ multiplex PCR; TCRdb's copy has only in-frame clones and lacks some. The sample has 100,000 to 150,000 clones, roughly 87% seen once. Material: PBMCs. The receptors derive from a young woman in good health and CMV-seronegative.

J is TRBJ1-3 and V is TRBV25-1; D remains unclear. V was pared by 1 base and J by 0 bases, with 7 bases between. The CDR3 is 15 residues long. The germline gives CDR1 MGHDK, CDR2 SYGVNS. The CDR3 DNA follows: TGTGCCAGCAGTGAATCAACTTACTCTGGAAACACCATATATTTT. Residues: CASSESTYSGNTIYF.

This chain links TRBV14 with TRBJ2-7; 13 bases match TRBD2. Germline CDR1 SGHDN, CDR2 FVKESK. The ends lost 4 bases at V and 2 bases at J; junction bases unmatched: 2. CDR3 length: 15 residues. CDR3 bases: TGTGCCAGCAGCCGGACTAGCGGGGGCCCCTACGAGCAGTACTTC. Translation: CASSRTSGGPYEQYF.

There are a few counts of this clone. The V call is TRBV6-4, the J call TRBJ1-2; possible D gene TRBD1, 6 bases. The V end was cut by 0 bases, the J end by 4 bases, with 9 bases between. The CDR3 loop spans 14 amino acids. Per the germline V gene, CDR1 is MRHNA and CDR2 is SNTAGT. The CDR3 sequence is CASSDSEGGYGYTF. The CDR3 region has the DNA TGTGCCAGCAGTGACTCCGAAGGGGGCTATGGCTACACCTTC.

This chain uses TRBV4-1 with TRBJ1-2; 7 nucleotides agree with TRBD1. The CDR3 consists of 14 residues. Germline CDR1 MGHRA, CDR2 YSYEKL. V trimming: 2 bases; J trimming: 3 bases; junction bases outside the gene matches: 3. CDR3 sequence (DNA): TGCGCCAGCAGCCAAATAACAGGGGACTATGGCTACACCTTC. Protein sequence: CASSQITGDYGYTF.

The rearrangement joins TRBV15 to TRBJ2-7; D is unclear. Deletions cut 0 bases from V and 1 base from J, with 7 bases between. From germline, CDR1 is LNHNV and CDR2 YYDKDF (reference sequence). The CDR3 is 14 residues long. CDR3 protein: CATSRDRSSYEQYF. CDR3 DNA sequence: TGTGCCACCAGCAGAGATAGGAGTTCCTACGAGCAGTACTTC.

The rearrangement uses TRBV7-9 and TRBJ2-7; 7 bases are a match to TRBD1. CDR1 and CDR2 (germline): SEHNR, FQNEAQ (reference sequence). There are 13 residues in the CDR3. With 10 bases clipped from V and 3 bases from J, the junction kept 9 bases outside the gene matches. CDR3 sequence reads: CAILFRDSYEQYF. The CDR3 nucleotides read TGTGCCATCCTCTTCCGGGACAGCTACGAGCAGTACTTC.

The chain has TRBV19 and TRBJ1-1; 10 bases match TRBD1. The germline gives CDR1 LNHDA, CDR2 SQIVND (reference sequence). The CDR3 totals 17 residues. V gave up 3 bases and J gave up 3 bases; unmatched junction bases: 10. DNA for the CDR3: TGTGCCAGTAGTATGGGCGACAGGGGGCGCTGGGACACTGAAGCTTTCTTT. Translating gives CASSMGDRGRWDTEAFF. Filled out from reference TRBV19 and TRBJ1-1, the complete variable domain reads DGGITQSPKYLFRKEGQNVTLSCEQNLNHDAMYWYRQDPGQGLRLIYYSQIVNDFQKGDIAEGYSVSREKKESFPLTVTSAQKNPTAFYLCASSMGDRGRWDTEAFFGQGTRLTVV.

This clone came up once. This chain joins TRBV5-1 and TRBJ2-3; 13 bases agree with TRBD2. The trim removed 3 bases at V and 5 bases at J, leaving 9 bases unmatched. In germline, CDR1 is SGHRS, CDR2 YFSETQ. There are 17 residues in the CDR3. The CDR3 is CASSSSGTSGVRDTQYF. The CDR3 DNA is TGCGCCAGCAGCTCCTCCGGGACTAGCGGGGTTAGAGATACGCAGTATTTT.

The chain has TRBV20-1 and TRBJ2-7, with 9 bases fitting TRBD1. Trimming cost V 7 bases and J 5 bases; bases outside gene matches: 3. The V gene's germline CDR1 is DFQATT and CDR2 SNEGSKA (reference sequence). There are 11 residues in the CDR3. CDR3 in amino acids: CSVGQGHEQYF. CDR3 nucleotide sequence: TGCAGTGTGGGACAGGGTCACGAGCAGTACTTC.

The gene calls are TRBV5-1 and TRBJ2-2; the D is unclear. The CDR3 length is 15 residues. With 2 bases removed from V and 5 bases from J, the gap between germline ends came to 13 bases. In germline, CDR1 is SGHRS, CDR2 YFSETQ. This CDR3 reads CASSLSPLKTGELFF. CDR3 sequence (DNA): TGCGCCAGCAGCTTAAGCCCTTTGAAGACCGGGGAGCTGTTTTTT.

V usage is TRBV18 and J usage is TRBJ1-1; 12 nucleotides align to TRBD1. This CDR3 region has 15 residues. Unmatched junction bases numbered 5, after V lost 6 bases and J lost 3 bases. Germline assignment: CDR1 KGHSH and CDR2 LQKENI. CDR3 sequence: CASSRDRGLDTEAFF. The CDR3 coding sequence is TGTGCCAGCTCCCGGGACAGGGGGCTTGACACTGAAGCTTTCTTT.

The V and J genes are TRBV2 and TRBJ2-1; TRBD2 is a possible D gene (6 bases). The CDR3 covers 14 residues. V lost 8 bases and J 3 bases, leaving 14 bases between the germline ends. Germline CDR1 reads SNHLY; CDR2 reads FYNNEI. This CDR3 reads CASGSTGGYNEQFF. CDR3 coding DNA: TGTGCCAGCGGCTCAACCGGGGGCTACAATGAGCAGTTCTTC.

The chain is built from TRBV5-1 and TRBJ2-1; D is possibly TRBD1 (6 bases). This CDR3 has 15 amino acids. Trimming pared 1 base from V and 6 bases from J, leaving 14 bases between. From germline, CDR1 is SGHRS and CDR2 YFSETQ. CDR3 DNA sequence: TGCGCCAGCAGCTTGCCCCAGGGGACCCTCAATGAGCAGTTCTTC. Its protein is CASSLPQGTLNEQFF.